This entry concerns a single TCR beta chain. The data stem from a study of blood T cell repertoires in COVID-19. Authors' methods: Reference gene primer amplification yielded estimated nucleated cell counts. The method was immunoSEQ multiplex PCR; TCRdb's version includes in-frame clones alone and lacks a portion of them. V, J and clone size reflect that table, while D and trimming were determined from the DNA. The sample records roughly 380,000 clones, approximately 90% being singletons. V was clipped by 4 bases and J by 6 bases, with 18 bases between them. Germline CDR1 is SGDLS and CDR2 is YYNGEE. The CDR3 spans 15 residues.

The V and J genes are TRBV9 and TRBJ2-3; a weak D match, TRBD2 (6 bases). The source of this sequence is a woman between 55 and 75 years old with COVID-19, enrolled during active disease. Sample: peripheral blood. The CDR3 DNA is TGTGCCAGCAGCTCTGGTGCGGGGAGTTGGGATACGCAGTATTTT. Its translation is CASSSGAGSWDTQYF.